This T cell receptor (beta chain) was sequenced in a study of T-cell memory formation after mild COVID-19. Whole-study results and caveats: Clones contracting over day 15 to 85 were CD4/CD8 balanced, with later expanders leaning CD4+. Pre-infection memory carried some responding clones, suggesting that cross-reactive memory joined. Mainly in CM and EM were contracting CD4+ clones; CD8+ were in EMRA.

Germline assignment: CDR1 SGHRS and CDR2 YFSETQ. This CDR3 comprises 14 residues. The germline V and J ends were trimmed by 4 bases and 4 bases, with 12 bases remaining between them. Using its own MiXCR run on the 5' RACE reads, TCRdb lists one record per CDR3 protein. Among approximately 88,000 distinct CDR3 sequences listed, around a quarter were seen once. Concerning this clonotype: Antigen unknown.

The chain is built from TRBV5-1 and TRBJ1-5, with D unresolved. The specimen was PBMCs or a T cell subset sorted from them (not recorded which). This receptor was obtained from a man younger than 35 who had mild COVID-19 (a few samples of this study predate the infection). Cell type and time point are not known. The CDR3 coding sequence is TGCGCCAGCAGCGAGTGGACCGGTAATCAGCCCCAGCATTTT. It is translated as CASSEWTGNQPQHF.